This T cell receptor (beta chain) was documented in a study of cytomegalovirus exposure and HLA in healthy donors. Study outcomes and limitations: By HLA locus, TCR association rates varied in a later analysis, with DRB1 showing the most and HLA-C the fewest. Among CMV-associated TCR beta chains, most appeared HLA-restricted in a later analysis.

The PCR had 60 Vbeta and 13 Jbeta primers. Profiling relied on immunoSEQ multiplex PCR, and the TCRdb table lists in-frame clones only, not all of them. Of around 130,000 clones in the sample, 66% are singletons; the top ten hold around 6%. This CDR3 contains 16 residues. The ends lost 4 bases at V and 1 base at J; junction bases unmatched: 9. The germline gives CDR1 SGHRS, CDR2 YFSETQ. Turning to this clone: Its antigen is not identified.

The specimen was PBMCs. The TCR originated in a woman aged 55-69 years in good health and CMV-seronegative. The chain has TRBV5-1 and TRBJ2-7; TRBD1 matches at 9 bases. CDR3 coding DNA: TGCGCCAGCAGCGATTATTCCGGGACAGGGTCCTACGAGCAGTACTTC. Translating gives CASSDYSGTGSYEQYF.